Listed here are 26 T cell receptor beta chains from one sample, sequenced in a study of OX40 agonist ivuxolimab in advanced cancers. Clones were read by immunoSEQ multiplex PCR, and TCRdb kept only the in-frame ones, dropping some. This sample has about 30,000 clones, with 80% to 85% found just once. The sample was CD4+ or CD8+ T cells sorted from blood, taken in a trial of the OX40 agonist ivuxolimab. The receptors derive from an adult with an advanced solid tumor such as melanoma, head and neck, liver or kidney cancer.

The genes are TRBV29-1 and TRBJ2-7; D unclear. The CDR3 has 14 residues. CDR1 is SQVTM and CDR2 is ANQGSEA in the germline V gene. Trimming shortened V by 7 bases and J by 5 bases, and 21 bases separated the two germline ends. CDR3 bases: TGCAGCGCCACCCCTCTGGGTGAAGCTGACGAGCAGTACTTC. This codes for CSATPLGEADEQYF.

This sequence joins TRBV7-9 and TRBJ1-1; tentatively, D is TRBD1 (5 bases). Germline CDR1 and CDR2: SEHNR and FQNEAQ (reference sequence). V lost 3 bases, J lost 0 bases, and 11 bases lay in between. This CDR3 contains 15 residues. The CDR3 reads CASSFAAGMNTEAFF. Written as DNA, the CDR3 is TGTGCCAGCAGCTTCGCCGCAGGGATGAACACTGAAGCTTTCTTT.

V and J are TRBV27 and TRBJ1-1, with 7 nucleotides matching TRBD1. CDR3 length equals 14 residues. In germline, CDR1 is MNHEY, CDR2 SMNVEV (reference sequence). V shed 4 bases and J 4 bases; nucleotides not matched to a gene: 6. The CDR3 sequence: CASSWGGGRTEAFF. The CDR3 nucleotides are TGTGCCAGCAGTTGGGGAGGGGGCCGCACTGAAGCTTTCTTT.

The chain uses TRBV6-6 and TRBJ1-3; D uncertain. V was clipped by 2 bases and J by 0 bases, with 8 bases between them. Germline assignment: CDR1 MNHNY and CDR2 SVGAGI (reference sequence). The CDR3 is 15 amino acids. Here the CDR3 DNA reads TGTGCCAGCAGTTACCAGGCAATCTCTGGAAACACCATATATTTT. The encoded protein is CASSYQAISGNTIYF.

The genes are TRBV2 and TRBJ1-5; 10 nucleotides align to TRBD1. V lost 3 bases to trimming and J lost 4 bases; unmatched junction nucleotides: 0. CDR3 length: 14 residues. Germline loops: CDR1 SNHLY, CDR2 FYNNEI. The CDR3 loop is CASSEGQGNQPQHF. For the CDR3, the DNA is TGTGCCAGCAGTGAGGGACAGGGGAATCAGCCCCAGCATTTT.

The V call is TRBV9, the J call TRBJ2-7, with D possibly being TRBD1 (6 bases). CDR3 length equals 15 residues. CDR1 and CDR2 (germline): SGDLS, YYNGEE. The germline V and J ends were trimmed by 0 bases and 0 bases, with 10 bases remaining between them. DNA for the CDR3: TGTGCCAGCAGCGTAGAGGACAGTCCCTCCTACGAGCAGTACTTC. Translating gives CASSVEDSPSYEQYF.

This chain connects TRBV5-1 to TRBJ1-3; 7 nucleotides align to TRBD1. The ends lost 4 bases at V and 5 bases at J; junction bases unmatched: 12. The V gene's germline CDR1 is SGHRS and CDR2 YFSETQ. This CDR3 is 16 amino acids long. CDR3 nucleotide sequence: TGCGCCAGCAGCCCCCGGGTCGGACAGGCGCGAAACACCATATATTTT. It specifies CASSPRVGQARNTIYF.

The chain combines TRBV19 with TRBJ1-2; 8 positions agree with TRBD1. The CDR3 length is 16 residues. Germline trimming cut 3 bases from V and 4 bases from J; bases unmatched to any gene: 10. Germline CDR1 LNHDA, CDR2 SQIVND (reference sequence). CDR3 coding DNA: TGTGCCAGTAGTATGAGTATGACAGGGGCGGCCTATGGCTACACCTTC. This encodes CASSMSMTGAAYGYTF.

The chain couples TRBV7-9 to TRBJ2-3; TRBD2 agrees at 8 bases. The germline V gene encodes CDR1 SEHNR and CDR2 FQNEAQ (reference sequence). There are 16 residues in the CDR3. Trimming at V came to 0 bases and at J to 2 bases, leaving 4 bases not matched to a gene. CDR3 nucleotide sequence: TGTGCCAGCAGCTTAGCAACTAGCGGAGACACAGATACGCAGTATTTT. This translates into CASSLATSGDTDTQYF.

The chain recombines TRBV28 with TRBJ1-5; maybe TRBD1 (5 bases). CDR3 length equals 14 residues. The germline CDR1 and CDR2 sequences are MDHEN and SYDVKM. V gave up 3 bases and J gave up 9 bases, with 15 bases separating them. The CDR3, as DNA: TGTGCCAGCAGTTTGGAGGGCCTGGGACGGCCCCAGCATTTT. Translated, it gives CASSLEGLGRPQHF.

The chain employs TRBV6-1 and TRBJ2-1; unclear D gene. Germline V gene sequence: CDR1 MNHNS, CDR2 SASEGT. The CDR3 consists of 13 residues. Deletions cut 4 bases from V and 7 bases from J, with 11 bases between. The CDR3 DNA is TGTGCCAGCAGTGGAGCGATGGTTAATGAGCAGTTCTTC. Its translation: CASSGAMVNEQFF.

This clone was counted a single time. V usage is TRBV28 and J usage is TRBJ1-2; unclear D gene. The germline V gene has CDR1 MDHEN and CDR2 SYDVKM. V was shortened by 1 base and J by 8 bases, with 14 bases between the two germline ends. The CDR3 is 14 amino acids. The DNA of the CDR3 is TGTGCCAGCAGTTTATTTATGGCATTACAGGGCTACACCTTC. This gives the protein CASSLFMALQGYTF.

The V and J genes are TRBV27 and TRBJ1-2; D unclear. Germline assignment: CDR1 MNHEY and CDR2 SMNVEV (reference sequence). Trimming removed 6 bases at V and 8 bases at J, with 19 bases between. The CDR3 length is 14 residues. The DNA for the CDR3 is TGTGCCAGCAGGCCCTCGGGAGTCCGAGAAGGCTACACCTTC. Translation: CASRPSGVREGYTF.

The chain recombines TRBV11-3 with TRBJ2-5; 7 nucleotides match TRBD1. Germline V gene lookup returns CDR1 SGHNT and CDR2 YENEEA. V was pared by 2 bases and J by 5 bases, with 8 bases of the junction left unmatched. CDR3 length equals 15 residues. CDR3 in amino acids: CASSLYRGPRETQYF. CDR3 nucleotides: TGTGCCAGCAGCTTATACAGGGGTCCGCGGGAGACCCAGTACTTC.

Details on this clone: This may be a read error, as it is one base from a much larger clone. This chain joins TRBV6-4 and TRBJ1-2; D remains unclear. This CDR3 is 13 amino acids long. Germline values: CDR1 MRHNA, CDR2 SNTAGT. The V end was cut by 0 bases, the J end by 2 bases, with 4 bases between. CDR3: CASSDSGNYGYTF. CDR3 nucleotides: TGTGCCAGCAGTGACTCAGGGAACTATGGCTACACCTTC.

A few counts support this clone. The chain combines TRBV6-4 with TRBJ2-3; weak D call: TRBD2 (5 bases). The V end lost 4 bases, the J end lost 0 bases, and 5 bases lay between the germline ends. Germline CDR1 is MRHNA and CDR2 is SNTAGT. The CDR3 length is 13 residues. CDR3 protein: CASSAGSTDTQYF. The CDR3 DNA is TGTGCCAGCAGTGCGGGGAGCACAGATACGCAGTATTTT.

The chain has TRBV6-5 and TRBJ1-5; D remains ambiguous. The CDR3 contains 14 residues. V lost 0 bases and J 4 bases, leaving 7 bases between the germline ends. Germline V gene data show CDR1 as MNHEY and CDR2 as SVGAGI. DNA of the CDR3: TGTGCCAGCAGTTACTCGAACGCTAATCAGCCCCAGCATTTT. Translated, it gives CASSYSNANQPQHF.

DNA for the CDR3: TGTGCCAGCAGCGTCGTTAGCACAGATACGCAGTATTTT. It encodes CASSVVSTDTQYF. V usage is TRBV9 and J usage is TRBJ2-3, with D unresolved. This CDR3 region has 13 residues. Trimming shortened V by 2 bases and J by 0 bases, and 4 bases separated the two germline ends. Germline CDR1 is SGDLS and CDR2 is YYNGEE.

The V call is TRBV2, the J call TRBJ2-7, with D possibly matching TRBD1 (5 bases). V was pared by 3 bases and J by 5 bases, with 14 bases between. The CDR3 extends over 14 amino acids. In germline, CDR1 is SNHLY, CDR2 FYNNEI. The CDR3 sequence: CASSDFRQRHEQYF. Written as DNA, the CDR3 is TGTGCCAGCAGTGATTTTAGACAGAGACACGAGCAGTACTTC.

The chain uses TRBV19 and TRBJ1-2; maybe TRBD1 (6 bases). Germline CDR1 LNHDA, CDR2 SQIVND (reference sequence). Trimming removed 6 bases from V and 6 bases from J, with 20 bases in between. The CDR3 extends over 15 amino acids. The DNA of the CDR3 is TGTGCCAGTAGCACCCCGACCGGGGGCTTGAATGGCTACACCTTC. Protein sequence: CASSTPTGGLNGYTF.

This chain uses TRBV27 with TRBJ2-1, with D perhaps matching TRBD2 (6 bases). The CDR3 loop spans 17 amino acids. The germline V gene has CDR1 MNHEY and CDR2 SMNVEV (reference sequence). V was trimmed by 7 bases and J by 0 bases, leaving 19 bases between them. The CDR3 region has the DNA TGTGCCAGCAACTTAGGGATCGGGCGGGGCTCCTACAATGAGCAGTTCTTC. It yields the protein CASNLGIGRGSYNEQFF.

J is TRBJ2-6 and V is TRBV4-1; D is ambiguous. Germline CDR1 reads MGHRA; CDR2 reads YSYEKL. Trimming removed 0 bases at V and 0 bases at J, with 9 bases between. The CDR3 runs 17 residues. Written as DNA, the CDR3 is TGCGCCAGCAGCCAAGAAGTGCCTAACTCTGGGGCCAACGTCCTGACTTTC. It translates to CASSQEVPNSGANVLTF.

The chain recombines TRBV29-1 with TRBJ2-6, with TRBD1 as a possible D gene (7 bases). There are 16 residues in the CDR3. V gave up 4 bases and J gave up 4 bases, with 17 bases separating them. Germline V gene sequence: CDR1 SQVTM, CDR2 ANQGSEA. The CDR3 coding sequence is TGCAGCGTTGCCGGAGGGGGCGCGGGAGGGGCCAACGTCCTGACTTTC. It translates to CSVAGGGAGGANVLTF.

The chain has TRBV30 and TRBJ2-3, with D tentatively TRBD1 or TRBD2 (5 bases each). The V end was cut by 7 bases, the J end by 1 base, with 9 bases between. Germline values: CDR1 GTSNPN, CDR2 SVGIG (reference sequence). This CDR3 has 12 residues. The CDR3 sequence: CASLGGTDTQYF. CDR3 bases: TGTGCCTCCTTGGGGGGCACAGATACGCAGTATTTT.

Worth noting for this clone: Other DNA sequences in the same sample also yield this CDR3. The chain combines TRBV27 with TRBJ2-1, with D hard to call. Germline CDR1 is MNHEY and CDR2 is SMNVEV (reference sequence). This CDR3 is built from 12 residues. Trimming shortened V by 6 bases and J by 9 bases, and 12 bases separated the two germline ends. The CDR3 is CASSPETAEQFF. DNA of the CDR3: TGTGCCAGCAGCCCCGAAACTGCTGAGCAGTTCTTC.

The sample holds one count of this clone. CDR3 protein: CASRAGRGLGEKLFF. The CDR3, as DNA: TGTGCCAGCAGGGCGGGACGGGGGTTAGGTGAAAAACTGTTTTTT. The chain is built from TRBV7-8 and TRBJ1-4, with D perhaps matching TRBD1 (5 bases). Germline V lookup: CDR1 SGHVS, CDR2 FQNEAQ. V was pared by 6 bases and J by 7 bases, with 18 bases between. This CDR3 contains 15 residues.